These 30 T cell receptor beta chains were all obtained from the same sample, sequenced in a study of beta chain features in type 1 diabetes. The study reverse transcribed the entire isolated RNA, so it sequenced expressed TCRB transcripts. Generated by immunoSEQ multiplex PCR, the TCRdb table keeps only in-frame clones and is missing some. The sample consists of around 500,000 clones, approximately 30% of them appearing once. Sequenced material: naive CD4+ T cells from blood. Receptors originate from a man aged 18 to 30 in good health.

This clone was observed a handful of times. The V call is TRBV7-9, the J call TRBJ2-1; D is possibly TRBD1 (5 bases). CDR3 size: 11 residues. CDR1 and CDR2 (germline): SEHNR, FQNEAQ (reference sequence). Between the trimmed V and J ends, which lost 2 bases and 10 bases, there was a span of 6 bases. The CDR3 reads CASSLRGEQFF. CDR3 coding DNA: TGTGCCAGCAGCTTAAGGGGCGAGCAGTTCTTC.

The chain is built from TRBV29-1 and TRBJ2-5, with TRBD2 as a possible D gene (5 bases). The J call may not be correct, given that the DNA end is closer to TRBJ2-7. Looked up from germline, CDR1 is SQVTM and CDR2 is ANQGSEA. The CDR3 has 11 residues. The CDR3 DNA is TGCAGCGTTGGAACTAGCTACGAGCAGTACTTC. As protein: CSVGTSYEQYF.

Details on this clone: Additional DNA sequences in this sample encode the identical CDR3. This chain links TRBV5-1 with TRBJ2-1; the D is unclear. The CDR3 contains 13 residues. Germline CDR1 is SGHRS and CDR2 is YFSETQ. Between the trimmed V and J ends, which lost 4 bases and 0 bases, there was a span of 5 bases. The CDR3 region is CASSDSSYNEQFF. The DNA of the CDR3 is TGCGCCAGCAGCGATAGCTCCTACAATGAGCAGTTCTTC.

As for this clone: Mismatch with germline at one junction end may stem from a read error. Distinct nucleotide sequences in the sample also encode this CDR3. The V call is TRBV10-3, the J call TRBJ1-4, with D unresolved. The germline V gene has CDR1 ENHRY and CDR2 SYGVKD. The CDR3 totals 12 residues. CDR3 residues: CAISGEGEKLFF. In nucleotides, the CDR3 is TGTGCCATTAGTGGGGAGGGTGAAAAACTGTTTTTT.

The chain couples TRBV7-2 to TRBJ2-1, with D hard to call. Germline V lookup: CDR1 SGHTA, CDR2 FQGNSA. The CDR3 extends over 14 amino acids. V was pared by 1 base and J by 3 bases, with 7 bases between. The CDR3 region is CASSLEGFYNEQFF. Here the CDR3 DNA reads TGTGCCAGCAGCTTAGAAGGTTTCTACAATGAGCAGTTCTTC.

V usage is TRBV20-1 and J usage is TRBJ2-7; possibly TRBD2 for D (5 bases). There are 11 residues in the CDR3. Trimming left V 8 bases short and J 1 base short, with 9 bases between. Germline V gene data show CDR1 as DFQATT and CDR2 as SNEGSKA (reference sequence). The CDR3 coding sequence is TGCAGTCACGGACTGTCCTACGAGCAGTACTTC. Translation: CSHGLSYEQYF.

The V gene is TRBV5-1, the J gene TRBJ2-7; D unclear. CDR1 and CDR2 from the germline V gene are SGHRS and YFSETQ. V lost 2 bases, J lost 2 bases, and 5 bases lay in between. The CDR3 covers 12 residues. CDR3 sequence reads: CASSFPPYEQYF. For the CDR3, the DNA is TGCGCCAGCAGCTTTCCTCCCTACGAGCAGTACTTC.

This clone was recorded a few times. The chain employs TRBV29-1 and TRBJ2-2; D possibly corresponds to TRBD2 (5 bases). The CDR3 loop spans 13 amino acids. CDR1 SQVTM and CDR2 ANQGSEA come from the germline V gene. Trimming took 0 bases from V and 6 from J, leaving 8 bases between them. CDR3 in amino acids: CSVEDQRAGELFF. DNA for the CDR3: TGCAGCGTTGAAGATCAGAGGGCCGGGGAGCTGTTTTTT.

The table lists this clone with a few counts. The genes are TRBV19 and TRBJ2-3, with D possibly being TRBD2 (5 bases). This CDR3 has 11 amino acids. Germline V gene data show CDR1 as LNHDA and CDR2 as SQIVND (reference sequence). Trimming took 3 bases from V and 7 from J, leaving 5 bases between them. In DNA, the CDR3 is TGTGCCAGTAGTATGGACTATACGCAGTATTTT. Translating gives CASSMDYTQYF.

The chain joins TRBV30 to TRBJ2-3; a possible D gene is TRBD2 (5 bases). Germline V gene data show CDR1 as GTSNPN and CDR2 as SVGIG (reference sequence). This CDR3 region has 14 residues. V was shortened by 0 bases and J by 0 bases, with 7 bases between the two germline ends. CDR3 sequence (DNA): TGTGCCTGGAGTGTCCGGACTAGCACAGATACGCAGTATTTT. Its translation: CAWSVRTSTDTQYF.

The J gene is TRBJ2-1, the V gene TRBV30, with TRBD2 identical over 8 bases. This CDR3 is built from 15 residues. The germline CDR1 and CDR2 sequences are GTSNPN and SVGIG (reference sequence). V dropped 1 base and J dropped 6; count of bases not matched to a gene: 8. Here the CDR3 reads CAWSDTGGPVNEQFF. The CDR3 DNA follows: TGTGCCTGGAGTGACACGGGAGGGCCGGTCAATGAGCAGTTCTTC.

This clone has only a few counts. The DNA of the CDR3 is TGTGCCAGCTCACCCCTCGGAGATGCACGAGACGAGCAGTACTTC. Protein sequence: CASSPLGDARDEQYF. The rearrangement links TRBV18 to TRBJ2-7; D is undetermined. Germline V lookup: CDR1 KGHSH, CDR2 LQKENI. V lost 3 bases and J 5 bases, leaving 17 bases between the germline ends. The CDR3 totals 15 residues.

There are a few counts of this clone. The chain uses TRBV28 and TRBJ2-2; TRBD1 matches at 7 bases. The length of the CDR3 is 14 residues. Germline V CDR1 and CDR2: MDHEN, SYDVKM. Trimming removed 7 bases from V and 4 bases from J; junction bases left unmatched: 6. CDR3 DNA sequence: TGTGCCAGCACCGAGGGACAGCTCACCGGGGAGCTGTTTTTT. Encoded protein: CASTEGQLTGELFF.

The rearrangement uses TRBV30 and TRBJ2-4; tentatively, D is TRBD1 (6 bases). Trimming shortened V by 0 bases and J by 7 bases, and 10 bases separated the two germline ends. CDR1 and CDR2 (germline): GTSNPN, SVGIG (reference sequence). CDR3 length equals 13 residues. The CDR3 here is CAWSVLGANIQYF. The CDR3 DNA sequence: TGTGCCTGGAGTGTACTGGGGGCCAACATTCAGTACTTC. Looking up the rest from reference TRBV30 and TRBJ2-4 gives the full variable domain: SQTIHQWPATLVQPVGSPLSLECTVEGTSNPNLYWYRQAAGRGLQLLFYSVGIGQISSEVPQNLSASRPQDRQFILSSKKLLLSDSGFYLCAWSVLGANIQYFGAGTRLSVL.

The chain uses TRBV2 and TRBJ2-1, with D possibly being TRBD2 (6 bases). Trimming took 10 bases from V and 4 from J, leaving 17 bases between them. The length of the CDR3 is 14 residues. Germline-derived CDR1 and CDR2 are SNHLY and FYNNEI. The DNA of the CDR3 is TGTGCCAACCAGCCGTCGGGACTTTACAATGAGCAGTTCTTC. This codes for CANQPSGLYNEQFF.

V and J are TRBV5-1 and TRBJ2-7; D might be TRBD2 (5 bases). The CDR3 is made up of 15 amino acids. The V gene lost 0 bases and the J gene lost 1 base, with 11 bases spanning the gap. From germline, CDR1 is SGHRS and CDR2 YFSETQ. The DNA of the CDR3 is TGCGCCAGCAGCTTGGAGGTTAGCGTTTCCTACGAGCAGTACTTC. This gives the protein CASSLEVSVSYEQYF.

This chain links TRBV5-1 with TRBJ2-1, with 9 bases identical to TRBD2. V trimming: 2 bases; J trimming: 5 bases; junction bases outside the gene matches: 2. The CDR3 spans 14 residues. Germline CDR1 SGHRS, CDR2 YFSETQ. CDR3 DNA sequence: TGCGCCAGCAGCTTTAGCGGGAGCGACAATGAGCAGTTCTTC. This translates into CASSFSGSDNEQFF.

The DNA for the CDR3 is TGTGCCAGCAGCTCCCCAGCTCCCAAAAACATTCAGTACTTC. Protein: CASSSPAPKNIQYF. The rearrangement uses TRBV7-2 and TRBJ2-4; D unresolved. CDR3 length: 14 amino acids. V shed 4 bases and J shed 2 bases, with 9 bases lying between them. Germline CDR1 and CDR2: SGHTA and FQGNSA. Using reference TRBV7-2 and TRBJ2-4 for the parts outside the CDR3, the full variable domain is GAGVSQSPSNKVTEKGKDVELRCDPISGHTALYWYRQSLGQGLEFLIYFQGNSAPDKSGLPSDRFSAERTGGSVSTLTIQRTQQEDSAVYLCASSSPAPKNIQYFGAGTRLSVL.

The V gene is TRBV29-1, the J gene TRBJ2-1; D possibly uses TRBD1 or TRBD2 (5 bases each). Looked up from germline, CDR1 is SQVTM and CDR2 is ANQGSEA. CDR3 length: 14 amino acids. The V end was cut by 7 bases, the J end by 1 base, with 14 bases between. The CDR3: CSAYRDQSYNEQFF. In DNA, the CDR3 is TGCAGCGCGTACCGGGACCAATCCTACAATGAGCAGTTCTTC.

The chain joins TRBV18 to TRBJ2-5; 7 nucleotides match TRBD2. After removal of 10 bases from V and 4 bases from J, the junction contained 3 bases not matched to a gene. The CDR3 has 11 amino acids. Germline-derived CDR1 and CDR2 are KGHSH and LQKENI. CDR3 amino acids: CAIPGGETQYF. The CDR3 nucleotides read TGTGCCATCCCGGGGGGAGAGACCCAGTACTTC. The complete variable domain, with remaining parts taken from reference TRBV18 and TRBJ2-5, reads NAGVMQNPRHLVRRRGQEARLRCSPMKGHSHVYWYRQLPEEGLKFMVYLQKENIIDESGMPKERFSAEFPKEGPSILRIQQVVRGDSAAYFCAIPGGETQYFGPGTRLLVL.

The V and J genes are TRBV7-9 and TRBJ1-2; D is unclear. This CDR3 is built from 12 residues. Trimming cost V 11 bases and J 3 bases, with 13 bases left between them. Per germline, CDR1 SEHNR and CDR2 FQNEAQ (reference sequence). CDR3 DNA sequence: TGTGCCGTCCGCCAAGGAGACTATGGCTACACCTTC. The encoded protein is CAVRQGDYGYTF.

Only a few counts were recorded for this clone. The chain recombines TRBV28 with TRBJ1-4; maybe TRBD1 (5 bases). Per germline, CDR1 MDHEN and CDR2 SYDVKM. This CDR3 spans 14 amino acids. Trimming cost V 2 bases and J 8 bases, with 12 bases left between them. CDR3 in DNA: TGTGCCAGCAGTTTAACAGGCAGGGACGAAAAACTGTTTTTT. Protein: CASSLTGRDEKLFF.

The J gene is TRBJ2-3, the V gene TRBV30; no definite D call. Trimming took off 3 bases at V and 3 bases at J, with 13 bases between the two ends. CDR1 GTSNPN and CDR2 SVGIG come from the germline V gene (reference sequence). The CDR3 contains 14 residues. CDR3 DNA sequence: TGTGCCTGGAGCTTTACCGGCCTTACAGATACGCAGTATTTT. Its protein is CAWSFTGLTDTQYF.

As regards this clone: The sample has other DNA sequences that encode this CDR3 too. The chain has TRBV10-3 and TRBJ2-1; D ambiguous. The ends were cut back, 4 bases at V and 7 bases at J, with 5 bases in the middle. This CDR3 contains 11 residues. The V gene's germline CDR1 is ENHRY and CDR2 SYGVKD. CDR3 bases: TGTGCCATCAGTGCGGGTAATGAGCAGTTCTTC. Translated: CAISAGNEQFF.

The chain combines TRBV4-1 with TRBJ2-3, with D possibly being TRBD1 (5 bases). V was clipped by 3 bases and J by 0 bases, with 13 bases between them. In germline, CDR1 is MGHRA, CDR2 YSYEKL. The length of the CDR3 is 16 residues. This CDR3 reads CASSQPGRTSTDTQYF. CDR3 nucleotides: TGCGCCAGCAGCCAGCCCGGACGGACAAGCACAGATACGCAGTATTTT.

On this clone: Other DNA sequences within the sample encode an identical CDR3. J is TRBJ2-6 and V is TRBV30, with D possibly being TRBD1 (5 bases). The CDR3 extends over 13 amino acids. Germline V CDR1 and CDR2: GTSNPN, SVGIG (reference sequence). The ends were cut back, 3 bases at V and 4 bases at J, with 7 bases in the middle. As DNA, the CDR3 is TGTGCCTGGAGCGCAGGGGGGGCCAACGTCCTGACTTTC. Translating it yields CAWSAGGANVLTF.

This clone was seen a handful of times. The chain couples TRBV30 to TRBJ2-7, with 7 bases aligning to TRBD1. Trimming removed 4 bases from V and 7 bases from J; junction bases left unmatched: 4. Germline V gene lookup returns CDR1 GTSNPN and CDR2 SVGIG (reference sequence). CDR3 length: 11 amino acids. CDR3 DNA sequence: TGTGCCTGGATGACAGGGCGGGAGCAGTACTTC. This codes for CAWMTGREQYF. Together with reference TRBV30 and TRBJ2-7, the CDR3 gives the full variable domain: SQTIHQWPATLVQPVGSPLSLECTVEGTSNPNLYWYRQAAGRGLQLLFYSVGIGQISSEVPQNLSASRPQDRQFILSSKKLLLSDSGFYLCAWMTGREQYFGPGTRLTVT.

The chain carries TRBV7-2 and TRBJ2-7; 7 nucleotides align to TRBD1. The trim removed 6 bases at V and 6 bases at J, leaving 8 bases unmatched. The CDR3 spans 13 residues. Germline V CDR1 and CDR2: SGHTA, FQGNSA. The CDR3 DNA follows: TGTGCCAGCAGTCTAACTAGGGGGCTCGAGCAGTACTTC. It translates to CASSLTRGLEQYF.

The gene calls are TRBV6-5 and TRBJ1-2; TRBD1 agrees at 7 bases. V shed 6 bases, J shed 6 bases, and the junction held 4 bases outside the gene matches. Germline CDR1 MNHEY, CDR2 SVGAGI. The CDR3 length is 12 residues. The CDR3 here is CASSYRGDGYTF. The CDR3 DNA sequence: TGTGCCAGCAGCTACAGGGGAGATGGCTACACCTTC.

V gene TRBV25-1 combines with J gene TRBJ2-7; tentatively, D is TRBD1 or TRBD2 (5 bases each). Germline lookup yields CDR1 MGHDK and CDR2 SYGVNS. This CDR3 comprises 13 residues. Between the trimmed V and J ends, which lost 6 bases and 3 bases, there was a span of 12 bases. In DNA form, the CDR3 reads TGTGCCAGCAGAGGGGCAAGCGGCTACGAGCAGTACTTC. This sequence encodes CASRGASGYEQYF.